This T cell receptor beta chain was recorded in a study of blood T cell repertoires in COVID-19. Study background: Samples taken during acute and convalescent COVID-19 were collected in the United States, Italy and Spain.

Data came from immunoSEQ multiplex PCR; TCRdb stores just in-frame clones and leaves some out. Of 290,000 or so clones in the sample, roughly 80% were seen once. The germline V and J ends were trimmed by 7 bases and 3 bases, with 12 bases remaining between them. The CDR3 consists of 13 residues. The V gene's germline CDR1 is ENHRY and CDR2 SYGVKD. Allocation to cohorts depended on clinical history reported by the participants. The chain combines TRBV10-3 with TRBJ1-1; D ambiguous. This TCR was recovered from a man aged 35 to 55 who had been exposed to COVID-19. The sequenced sample consisted of PBMCs or T cells enriched from blood (not recorded which). The CDR3 protein is CAIIGGRDTEAFF. In DNA, the CDR3 is TGTGCCATCATCGGCGGGCGGGACACTGAAGCTTTCTTT.